Following are 17 T cell receptor beta chains from one sample sequenced in a study of blood T cell repertoires in COVID-19. Here immunoSEQ multiplex PCR was the method, and the copy in TCRdb shows in-frame clones only, minus some. The sample yields 250,000 to 350,000 clones, around 82% seen once. Specimen: peripheral blood. The receptors were gathered from a person in their 70s with COVID-19, enrolled during active disease.

The rearrangement uses TRBV11-2 and TRBJ2-7; a weak D match, TRBD1 (5 bases). V lost 5 bases to trimming and J lost 2 bases, with 13 bases between them. From germline, CDR1 is SGHAT and CDR2 FQNNGV. The CDR3 consists of 14 residues. The CDR3 region has the DNA TGTGCCAGCAGCCGGAGACAGCCAGCCTACGAGCAGTACTTC. Encoded protein: CASSRRQPAYEQYF.

This clone was detected only once. The J gene is TRBJ1-2, the V gene TRBV4-1, with TRBD1 matching over 10 bases. Per germline, CDR1 MGHRA and CDR2 YSYEKL. The ends lost 3 bases at V and 6 bases at J; junction bases unmatched: 7. CDR3 length: 15 residues. As DNA, the CDR3 is TGCGCCAGCAGCCAGAGGGGGACAGGGGCCAATGGCTACACCTTC. This gives the protein CASSQRGTGANGYTF.

The chain employs TRBV11-3 and TRBJ2-1, with a tentative D call TRBD1 (6 bases). The germline gives CDR1 SGHNT, CDR2 YENEEA. With 4 bases removed from V and 6 bases from J, the gap between germline ends came to 16 bases. The CDR3 spans 15 residues. Written as DNA, the CDR3 is TGTGCCAGCAGCTCCTACCCGGACAGCACCAATGAGCAGTTCTTC. Translating it yields CASSSYPDSTNEQFF.

The genes are TRBV6-4 and TRBJ2-1; the D gene is possibly TRBD2 (6 bases). The CDR3 spans 13 residues. Per the germline V gene, CDR1 is MRHNA and CDR2 is SNTAGT. Trimming pared 3 bases from V and 11 bases from J, leaving 14 bases between. CDR3 residues: CASSEGAGGQQFF. Written as DNA, the CDR3 is TGTGCCAGCAGTGAAGGAGCGGGTGGTCAGCAGTTCTTC.

The rearrangement joins TRBV3-1 (or the pseudogene TRBV3-2) to TRBJ1-2; D uncertain. V was pared by 2 bases and J by 5 bases, with 12 bases between. CDR3 length: 14 residues. Germline values: CDR1 LGHDT, CDR2 YNNKEL (reference sequence). The CDR3 region is CASSQSPGEYGYTF. The CDR3 bases are TGTGCCAGCAGCCAAAGCCCTGGGGAGTATGGCTACACCTTC.

This chain uses TRBV10-3 with TRBJ2-2; TRBD2 matches 8 bases. The CDR3 totals 18 residues. V was pared by 3 bases and J by 4 bases, with 13 bases of the junction left unmatched. Germline assignment: CDR1 ENHRY and CDR2 SYGVKD. This CDR3 is CAISDSRGGGRRTGELFF. CDR3 sequence (DNA): TGTGCCATCAGTGATTCCCGAGGAGGCGGGAGGCGCACCGGGGAGCTGTTTTTT.

The CDR3, as DNA: TGTGCCAGCAGCTCGGTAGTCCGAGCGGGGGCCACCTACAATGAGCAGTTCTTC. This translates into CASSSVVRAGATYNEQFF. V usage is TRBV7-9 and J usage is TRBJ2-1; 8 bases agree with TRBD2. The CDR3 contains 18 residues. Germline V gene sequence: CDR1 SEHNR, CDR2 FQNEAQ (reference sequence). With 4 bases clipped from V and 2 bases from J, the junction kept 13 bases outside the gene matches. Using reference TRBV7-9 and TRBJ2-1 for the parts outside the CDR3, the full variable domain is DTGVSQNPRHKITKRGQNVTFRCDPISEHNRLYWYRQTLGQGPEFLTYFQNEAQLEKSRLLSDRFSAERPKGSFSTLEIQRTEQGDSAMYLCASSSVVRAGATYNEQFFGPGTRLTVL.

The gene calls are TRBV27 and TRBJ2-2; 8 bases map to TRBD2. The V gene's germline CDR1 is MNHEY and CDR2 SMNVEV (reference sequence). This CDR3 has 18 residues. V was pared by 8 bases and J by 5 bases, with 19 bases of the junction left unmatched. CDR3 in DNA: TGTGCCAGCCGAAAGCGCCCCCGGGAGGGCCGTGGAACCGGGGAGCTGTTTTTT. Its translation: CASRKRPREGRGTGELFF.

The chain joins TRBV7-2 to TRBJ1-1; D is possibly TRBD1 (6 bases). This CDR3 comprises 15 residues. Germline V gene data show CDR1 as SGHTA and CDR2 as FQGNSA. V lost 1 base and J 2 bases, leaving 11 bases between the germline ends. CDR3 DNA: TGTGCCAGCAGCTTAGGTGGGACACCAAACACTGAAGCTTTCTTT. It yields the protein CASSLGGTPNTEAFF.

This clone was seen once. CDR3 in amino acids: CASSEDGRNYGYTF. CDR3 nucleotide sequence: TGTGCCAGCAGTGAAGATGGCAGAAACTATGGCTACACCTTC. This rearrangement joins TRBV2 to TRBJ1-2; D call uncertain. This CDR3 region has 14 residues. Deletions cut 1 base from V and 2 bases from J, with 8 bases between. Germline lookup yields CDR1 SNHLY and CDR2 FYNNEI.

The V call is TRBV7-9, the J call TRBJ2-1, with 7 nucleotides matching TRBD2. In germline, CDR1 is SEHNR, CDR2 FQNEAQ (reference sequence). The CDR3 extends over 16 amino acids. V trimming: 6 bases; J trimming: 5 bases; junction bases outside the gene matches: 13. CDR3 DNA: TGTGCCAGCAGTCGGAGGGACTACCCTATCCACAATGAGCAGTTCTTC. This encodes CASSRRDYPIHNEQFF.

The V gene is TRBV5-1, the J gene TRBJ2-1; possibly TRBD1 for D (5 bases). V lost 4 bases and J lost 0, with 8 bases in between. The germline CDR1 and CDR2 sequences are SGHRS and YFSETQ. The CDR3 sequence is 14 residues long. The DNA for the CDR3 is TGCGCCAGCAGCCGCGACAGCTCCTACAATGAGCAGTTCTTC. Translated, it gives CASSRDSSYNEQFF.

The gene calls are TRBV28 and TRBJ2-3; 12 bases fit TRBD2. The CDR3 is 17 amino acids. The trim removed 2 bases at V and 3 bases at J, leaving 6 bases unmatched. Germline assignment: CDR1 MDHEN and CDR2 SYDVKM. Here the CDR3 reads CASSLQGGTSGTDTQYF. Here the CDR3 DNA reads TGTGCCAGCAGTTTACAGGGCGGGACTAGCGGGACAGATACGCAGTATTTT.

V and J are TRBV28 and TRBJ2-7; possibly TRBD2 for D (7 bases). Looked up from germline, CDR1 is MDHEN and CDR2 is SYDVKM. With 5 bases removed from V and 2 bases from J, the gap between germline ends came to 13 bases. The CDR3 extends over 14 amino acids. The CDR3 bases are TGTGCCAGCAGTCTCGGGGGGCGGACCTACGAGCAGTACTTC. Translated, it gives CASSLGGRTYEQYF.

The chain carries TRBV11-3 and TRBJ2-1; tentative D call: TRBD1 (6 bases). V lost 5 bases, J lost 5 bases, and 16 bases lay in between. The length of the CDR3 is 15 residues. CDR1 and CDR2 from the germline V gene are SGHNT and YENEEA. The CDR3, as DNA: TGTGCCAGCAGCAGTTATGGGGGCGGAAACAATGAGCAGTTCTTC. Translation gives CASSSYGGGNNEQFF.

The chain carries TRBV7-2 and TRBJ2-5, with D perhaps TRBD1 (5 bases). The V and J ends lost 5 bases and 3 bases respectively, with 16 bases between them. Germline CDR1 and CDR2: SGHTA and FQGNSA. The CDR3 is 15 amino acids. CDR3 in amino acids: CASSPTGRVKETQYF. DNA for the CDR3: TGTGCCAGCAGCCCAACCGGCAGGGTTAAAGAGACCCAGTACTTC.

This rearrangement joins TRBV11-1 to TRBJ2-3, with D perhaps matching TRBD2 (5 bases). Trimming took 0 bases from V and 2 from J, leaving 9 bases between them. The CDR3 extends over 15 amino acids. Germline loops: CDR1 SGHAT, CDR2 FQDESV (reference sequence). This CDR3 is CASSLASGNTDTQYF. For the CDR3, the DNA is TGTGCCAGCAGCTTAGCGTCGGGGAACACAGATACGCAGTATTTT.